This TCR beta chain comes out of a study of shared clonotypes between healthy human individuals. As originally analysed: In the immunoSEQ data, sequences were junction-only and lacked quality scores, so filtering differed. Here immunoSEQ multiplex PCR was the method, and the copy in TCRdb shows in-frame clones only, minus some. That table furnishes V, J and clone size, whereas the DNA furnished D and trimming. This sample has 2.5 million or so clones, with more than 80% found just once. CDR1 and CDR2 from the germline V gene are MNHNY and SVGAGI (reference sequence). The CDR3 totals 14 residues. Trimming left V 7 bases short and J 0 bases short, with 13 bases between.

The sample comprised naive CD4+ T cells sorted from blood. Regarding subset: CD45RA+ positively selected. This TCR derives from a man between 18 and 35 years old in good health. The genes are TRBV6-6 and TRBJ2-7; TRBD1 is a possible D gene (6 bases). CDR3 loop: CASTDRFSSYEQYF. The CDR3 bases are TGTGCCAGCACCGACAGGTTTAGCTCCTACGAGCAGTACTTC.